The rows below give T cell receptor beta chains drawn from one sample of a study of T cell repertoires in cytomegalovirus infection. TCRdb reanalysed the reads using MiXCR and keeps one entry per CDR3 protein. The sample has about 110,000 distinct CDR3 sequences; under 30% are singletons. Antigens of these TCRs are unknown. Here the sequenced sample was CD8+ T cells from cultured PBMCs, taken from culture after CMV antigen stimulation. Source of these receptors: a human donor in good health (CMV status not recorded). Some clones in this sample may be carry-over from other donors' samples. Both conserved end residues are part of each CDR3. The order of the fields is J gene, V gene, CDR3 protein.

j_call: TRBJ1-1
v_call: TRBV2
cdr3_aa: CASSEAEKNTEAFF

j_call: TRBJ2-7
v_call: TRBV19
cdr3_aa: CASSIRGLGFYEQYF

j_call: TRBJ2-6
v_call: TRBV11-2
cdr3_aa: CASSLDADDGGTSGANVLTF

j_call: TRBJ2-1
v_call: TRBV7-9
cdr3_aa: CASSLKGGTYNEQFF

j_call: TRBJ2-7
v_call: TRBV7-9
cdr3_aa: CASTTDRVTYEQYF

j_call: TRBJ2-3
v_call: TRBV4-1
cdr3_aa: CASSQREGGTDTQYF

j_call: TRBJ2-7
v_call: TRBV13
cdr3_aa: CASSFHHLYEQYF

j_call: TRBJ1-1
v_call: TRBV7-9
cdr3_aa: CASSTLPQGSTEAFF

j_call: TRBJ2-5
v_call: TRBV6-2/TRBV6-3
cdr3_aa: CASSPGAVKETQYF

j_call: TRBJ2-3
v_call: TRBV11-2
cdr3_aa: CASSLARGSGRPDTQYF

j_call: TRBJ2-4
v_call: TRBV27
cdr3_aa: CASSLGAGGRIQYF